One T cell receptor beta chain is described in this entry. Its target is unknown. The source of the sample is a study of Graves' ophthalmopathy and Graves' hyperthyroidism. General study findings and limits: The majority of expanded thyroid clonotypes above 0.001 frequency also occurred in blood. Between ophthalmopathy and stable hyperthyroidism, a 13-signature model drew a separation with about 88% sensitivity and around 80% specificity.

Transcripts of RNA were the source for amplifying TCR beta CDR3 regions. HTBI-primed RT-PCR formed the first round, and a multiplex PCR formed the second. Using its own MiXCR run on the multiplex PCR reads, TCRdb lists one record per CDR3 protein. This sample has 360,000 or so distinct CDR3 sequences; 15% to 20% occur once, and the top ten carry around 1.5%. Germline V gene data show CDR1 as MDHEN and CDR2 as SYDVKM. The CDR3 consists of 16 residues. The germline V and J ends were trimmed by 1 base and 10 bases, with 17 bases remaining between them. This TCR was recovered from a woman younger than 30 with Graves' ophthalmopathy. The specimen sequenced was peripheral blood. The chain employs TRBV28 and TRBJ1-6, with D possibly TRBD1 on 5 matching bases. Here the CDR3 reads CASSLFGGTARSPLHF. CDR3 sequence (DNA): TGTGCCAGCAGTTTATTTGGCGGGACGGCCAGGTCACCCCTCCACTTT.